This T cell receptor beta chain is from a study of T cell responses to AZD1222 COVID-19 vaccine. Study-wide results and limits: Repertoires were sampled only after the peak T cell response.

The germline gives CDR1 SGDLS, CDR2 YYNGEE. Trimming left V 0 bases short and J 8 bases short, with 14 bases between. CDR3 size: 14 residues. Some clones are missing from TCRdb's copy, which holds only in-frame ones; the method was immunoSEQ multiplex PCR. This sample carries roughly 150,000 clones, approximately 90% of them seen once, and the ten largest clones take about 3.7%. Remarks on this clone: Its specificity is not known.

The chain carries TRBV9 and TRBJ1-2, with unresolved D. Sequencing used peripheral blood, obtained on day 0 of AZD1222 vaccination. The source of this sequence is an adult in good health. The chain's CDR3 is CASSVDYRDGGYTF. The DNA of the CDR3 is TGTGCCAGCAGCGTAGATTATCGGGATGGCGGCTACACCTTC.